This T cell receptor (beta chain) stems from a study of T cells in Graves' hyperthyroidism and ophthalmopathy. About the research overall: At initial diagnosis, before any treatment had begun, peripheral blood was obtained.

Exclusion of patients followed from uncontrolled infection, other autoimmune disease, pregnancy or lactation. For this clonotype: Its specificity is not known.

The source material, RNA transcripts, was used to amplify TCR beta CDR3 regions. During a first-round RT-PCR of the TCR CDR3, the HTBI primer set was used. MiXCR was run by TCRdb on the multiplex PCR reads, yielding one entry per CDR3 protein. The sample comprises roughly 720,000 distinct CDR3 sequences, 17% of which are singletons, and roughly a sixth rests with the top ten. V was cut by 1 base and J by 9 bases, with 11 bases left in between. Germline V gene data show CDR1 as SGHTS and CDR2 as YDEGEE. The CDR3 contains 13 residues. Broader study findings: Also found in blood were most expanded thyroid clonotypes above 0.001.

Material: blood. This TCR came from a man in his forties or fifties with Graves' hyperthyroidism. This chain joins TRBV5-8 and TRBJ1-5; D gene ambiguous. CDR3 sequence (DNA): TGTGCCAGCAGCTTGACAGACCTCAGGCCCCAGCATTTT. Translated, it gives CASSLTDLRPQHF.